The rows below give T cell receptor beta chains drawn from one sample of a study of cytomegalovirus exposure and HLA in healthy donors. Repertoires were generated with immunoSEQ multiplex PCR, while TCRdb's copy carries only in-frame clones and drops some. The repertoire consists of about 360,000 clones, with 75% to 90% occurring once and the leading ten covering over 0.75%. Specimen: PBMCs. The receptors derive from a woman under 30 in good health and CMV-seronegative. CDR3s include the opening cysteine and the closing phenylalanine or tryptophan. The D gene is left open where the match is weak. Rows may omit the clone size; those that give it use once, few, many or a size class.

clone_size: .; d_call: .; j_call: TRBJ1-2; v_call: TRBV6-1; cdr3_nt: TGTGCCAGCAGACAGGGTCATGGCTACACCTTC; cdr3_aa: CASRQGHGYTF
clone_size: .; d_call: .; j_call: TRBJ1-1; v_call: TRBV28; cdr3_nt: TGTGCCAGCAGTTTATCCCCGAGGGTGGGGACTGAAGCTTTCTTT; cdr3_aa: CASSLSPRVGTEAFF
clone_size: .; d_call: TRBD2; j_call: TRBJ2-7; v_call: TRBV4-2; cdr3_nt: TGTGCCAGCAGCCAGGACAGTAATAGCGGGACCTACGAGCAGTACTTC; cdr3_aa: CASSQDSNSGTYEQYF
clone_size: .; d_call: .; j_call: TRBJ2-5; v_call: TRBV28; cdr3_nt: TGTGCCAGCAGTTTATGGGGGCGGGAGACCCAGTACTTC; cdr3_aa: CASSLWGRETQYF
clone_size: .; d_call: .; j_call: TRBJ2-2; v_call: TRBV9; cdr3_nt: TGTGCCAGCAGCGTAGGCGGTGCCGCCACCGGGGAGCTGTTTTTT; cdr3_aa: CASSVGGAATGELFF
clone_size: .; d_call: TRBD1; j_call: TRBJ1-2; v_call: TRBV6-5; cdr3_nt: TGTGCCAGCAGGTCCGGACAGGGTAGTAATGGCTACACCTTC; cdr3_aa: CASRSGQGSNGYTF
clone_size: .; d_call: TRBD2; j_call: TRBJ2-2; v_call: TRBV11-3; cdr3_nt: TGTGCCAGCAGCTTAGATCGGGCTAGCGGGAAGCACACCGGGGAGCTGTTTTTT; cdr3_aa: CASSLDRASGKHTGELFF
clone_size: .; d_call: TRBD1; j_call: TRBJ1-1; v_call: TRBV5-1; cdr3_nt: TGCGCCAGCAGCTTGAGACAGGGGGGGACTGAAGCTTTCTTT; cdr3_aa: CASSLRQGGTEAFF
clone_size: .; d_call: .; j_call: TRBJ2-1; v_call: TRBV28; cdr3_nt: TGTGCCAGCAGCCTGACAGGAAACAATGAGCAGTTCTTC; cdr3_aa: CASSLTGNNEQFF
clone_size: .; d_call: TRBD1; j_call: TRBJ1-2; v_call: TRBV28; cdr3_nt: TGTGCCAGCAGTTTTCGCAGGGACAGGGTCTATGGCTACACCTTC; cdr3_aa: CASSFRRDRVYGYTF
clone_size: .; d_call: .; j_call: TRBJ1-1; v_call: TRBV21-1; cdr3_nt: TGTGCCAGCAGCTGCAGGGTGAACACTGAAGCTTTCTTT; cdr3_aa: CASSCRVNTEAFF
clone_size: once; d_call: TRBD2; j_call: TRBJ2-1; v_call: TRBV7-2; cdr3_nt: TGTGCCAGCAGCTCCACTAGCGGGAGTACGTACAATGAGCAGTTCTTC; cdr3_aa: CASSSTSGSTYNEQFF
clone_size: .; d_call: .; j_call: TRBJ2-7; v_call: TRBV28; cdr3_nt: TGTGCCAGCAGGACGGGGTCCTACGAGCAGTACTTC; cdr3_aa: CASRTGSYEQYF
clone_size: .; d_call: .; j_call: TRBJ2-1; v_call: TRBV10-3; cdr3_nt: TGTGCCATCAGTGCGAGGGCAGACCTGAGCTCCTACAATGAGCAGTTCTTC; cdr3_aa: CAISARADLSSYNEQFF
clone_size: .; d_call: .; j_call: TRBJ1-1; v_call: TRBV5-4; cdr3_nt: TGTGCCAGCTGGGGGGGGAACACTGAAGCTTTCTTT; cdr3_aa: CASWGGNTEAFF
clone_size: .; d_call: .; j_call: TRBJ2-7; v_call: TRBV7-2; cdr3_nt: TGTGCCAGCAGCTTAGGTATATACTACGAGCAGTACTTC; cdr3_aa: CASSLGIYYEQYF
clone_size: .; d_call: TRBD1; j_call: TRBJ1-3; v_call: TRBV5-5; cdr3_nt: TGTGCCAGCAGCTTGGTGGCGGGACAGGGGGCTGGAAACACCATATATTTT; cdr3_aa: CASSLVAGQGAGNTIYF
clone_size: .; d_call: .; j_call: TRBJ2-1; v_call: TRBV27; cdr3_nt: TGTGCCAGCAGATACGGTCCAAGACAAACGGAGCAGTTCTTC; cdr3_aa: CASRYGPRQTEQFF
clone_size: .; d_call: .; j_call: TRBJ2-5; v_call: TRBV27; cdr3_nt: TGTGCCAGCAGTTTCAGGGTCCAAGAGACCCAGTACTTC; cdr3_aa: CASSFRVQETQYF
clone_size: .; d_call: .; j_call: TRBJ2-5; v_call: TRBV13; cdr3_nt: TGTGCCAGCAGCTTAGTCGGGGGCCAAGAGACCCAGTACTTC; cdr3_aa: CASSLVGGQETQYF
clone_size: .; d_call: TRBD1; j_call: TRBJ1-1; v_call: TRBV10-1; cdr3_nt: TGCGCCAGCAGTGAGTCGGCTCCGGGACAGGGATTTATTGAAGCTTTCTTT; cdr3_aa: CASSESAPGQGFIEAFF
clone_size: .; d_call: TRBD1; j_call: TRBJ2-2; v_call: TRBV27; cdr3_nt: TGTGCCAGCAGCAGACTTCCGGGACAGGGCGTCGGGGAGCTGTTTTTT; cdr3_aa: CASSRLPGQGVGELFF
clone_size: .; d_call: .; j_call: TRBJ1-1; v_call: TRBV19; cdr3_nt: TGTGCCAGTAGTACCATAGGGGGGAACACTGAAGCTTTCTTT; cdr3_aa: CASSTIGGNTEAFF
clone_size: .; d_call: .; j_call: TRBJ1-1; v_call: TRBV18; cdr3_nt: TGTGCCAGCTCGCCGATCGGAGATACTGAAGCTTTCTTT; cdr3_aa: CASSPIGDTEAFF
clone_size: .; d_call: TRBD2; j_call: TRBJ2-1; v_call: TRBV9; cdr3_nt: TGTGCCAGCAGCGTATTGGGGTCTGGGCGGGGGGAATACAATGAGCAGTTCTTC; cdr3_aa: CASSVLGSGRGEYNEQFF
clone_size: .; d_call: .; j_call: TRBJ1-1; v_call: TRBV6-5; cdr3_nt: TGTGCCAGCAGTTACGGGGGGACCACTGAAGCTTTCTTT; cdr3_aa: CASSYGGTTEAFF
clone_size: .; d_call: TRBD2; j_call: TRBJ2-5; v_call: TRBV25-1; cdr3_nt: TGTGCCAGCAGTGAAAGTTCGGCTAGCGGGATCGTAGAGACCCAGTACTTC; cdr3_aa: CASSESSASGIVETQYF
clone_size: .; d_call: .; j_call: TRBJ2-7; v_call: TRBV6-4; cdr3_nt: TGTGCCAGCAGTGACTCGGATTTTCCGGAGTCTTGGCGCGAGCAGTACTTC; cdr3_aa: CASSDSDFPESWREQYF
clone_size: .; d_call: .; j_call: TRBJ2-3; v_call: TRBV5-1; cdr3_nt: TGCGCCAGCAGCTTGGTCCGCCCGCGGAGTACGCAGTATTTT; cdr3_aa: CASSLVRPRSTQYF
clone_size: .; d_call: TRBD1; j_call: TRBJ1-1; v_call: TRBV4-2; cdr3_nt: TGTGCCAGCAGCCAACGACAGGGGGCTAACACTGAAGCTTTCTTT; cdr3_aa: CASSQRQGANTEAFF
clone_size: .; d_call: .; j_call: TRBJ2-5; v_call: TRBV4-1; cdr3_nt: TGCGCCAGCAGCCAAGATGTTTGGGACAATCCCCAAGAGACCCAGTACTTC; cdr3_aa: CASSQDVWDNPQETQYF
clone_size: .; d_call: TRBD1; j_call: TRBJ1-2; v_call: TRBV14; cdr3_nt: TGTGCCAGCAGCCAATATGACAGGGAAGATGGCTACACCTTC; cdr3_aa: CASSQYDREDGYTF
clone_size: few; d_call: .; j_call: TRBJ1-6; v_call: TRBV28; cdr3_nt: TGTGCCAGCAGTTTACCCCAACAGGCACGTACCCTCCACTTT; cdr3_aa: CASSLPQQARTLHF
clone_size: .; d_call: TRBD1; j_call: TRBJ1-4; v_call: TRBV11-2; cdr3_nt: TGTGCCAGCAGCTACGGGACAGATTCTGGGAATGAAAAACTGTTTTTT; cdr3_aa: CASSYGTDSGNEKLFF
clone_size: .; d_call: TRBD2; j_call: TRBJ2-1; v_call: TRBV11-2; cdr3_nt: TGTGCCAGCAGCTCGGGGACTAGCGGCGATGAGCAGTTCTTC; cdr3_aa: CASSSGTSGDEQFF
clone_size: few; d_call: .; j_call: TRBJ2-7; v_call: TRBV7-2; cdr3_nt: TGTGCCAGCAGCGCGGGACGGAACTACGAGCAGTACTTC; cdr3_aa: CASSAGRNYEQYF
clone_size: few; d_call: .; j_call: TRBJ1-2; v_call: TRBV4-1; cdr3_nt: TGCGCCAGCAGCCCAGGGAATGGCTACACCTTC; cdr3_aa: CASSPGNGYTF
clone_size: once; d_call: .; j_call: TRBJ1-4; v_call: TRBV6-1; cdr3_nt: TGTGCCAGCAGTGTGGTAGAGGGAGGGGAAAAACTGTTTTTT; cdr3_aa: CASSVVEGGEKLFF
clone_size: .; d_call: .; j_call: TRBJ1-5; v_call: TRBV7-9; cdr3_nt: TGTGCCAGCAGCTTACCGGGAGGCAATCAGCCCCAGCATTTT; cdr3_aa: CASSLPGGNQPQHF
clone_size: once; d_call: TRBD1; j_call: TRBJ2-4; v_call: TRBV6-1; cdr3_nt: TGTGCCAGCAGGGACAGGGGCTCAGCCAAAAACATTCAGTACTTC; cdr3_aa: CASRDRGSAKNIQYF
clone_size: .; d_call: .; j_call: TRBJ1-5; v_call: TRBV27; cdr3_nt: TGTGCCAGCAGTTTATCCCCTTATAGCAATCAGCCCCAGCATTTT; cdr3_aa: CASSLSPYSNQPQHF
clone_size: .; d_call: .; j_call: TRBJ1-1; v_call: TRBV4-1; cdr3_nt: TGCGCCAGCAGCCAGGTGGACCGGGAGGTGAACACTGAAGCTTTCTTT; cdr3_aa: CASSQVDREVNTEAFF
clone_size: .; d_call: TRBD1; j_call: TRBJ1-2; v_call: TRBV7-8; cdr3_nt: TGTGCCAGCAGCCCCCGGGACAGGGGTGGCTATGGCTACACCTTC; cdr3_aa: CASSPRDRGGYGYTF
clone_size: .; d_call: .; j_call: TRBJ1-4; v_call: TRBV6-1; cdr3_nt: TGTGCCAGCAGTGAAGGGACCACAGGAGAAAAACTGTTTTTT; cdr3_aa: CASSEGTTGEKLFF
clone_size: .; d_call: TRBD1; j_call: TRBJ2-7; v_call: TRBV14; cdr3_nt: TGTGCCAGCAGCCAAGCAGGGACAGCCCTAGCCGAGCAGTACTTC; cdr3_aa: CASSQAGTALAEQYF
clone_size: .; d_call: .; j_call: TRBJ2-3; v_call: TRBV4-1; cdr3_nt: TGCGCCAGCAGCCAGGTCCTAGGCACAGATACGCAGTATTTT; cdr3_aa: CASSQVLGTDTQYF
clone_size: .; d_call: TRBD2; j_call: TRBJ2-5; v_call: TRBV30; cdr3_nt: TGTGCCTGGAGTGGAGGACTAGCGAGCCAAGAGACCCAGTACTTC; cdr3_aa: CAWSGGLASQETQYF
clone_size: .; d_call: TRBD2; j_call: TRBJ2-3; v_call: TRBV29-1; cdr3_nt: TGCAGCGTTCGCGGGACTAGCGGGAGGCCGAGCACAGATACGCAGTATTTT; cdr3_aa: CSVRGTSGRPSTDTQYF
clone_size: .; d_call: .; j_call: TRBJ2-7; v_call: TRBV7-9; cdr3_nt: TGTGCCAGCAGCTCCCCGAGGGCCGAGCAGTACTTC; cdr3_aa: CASSSPRAEQYF
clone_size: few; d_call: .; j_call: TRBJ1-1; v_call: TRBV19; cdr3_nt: TGTGCCAGTAGTGATACAGGATACATGAACACTGAAGCTTTCTTT; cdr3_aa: CASSDTGYMNTEAFF
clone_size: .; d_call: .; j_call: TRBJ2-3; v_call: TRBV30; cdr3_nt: TGTGCCTGGAATAGGAGAGATACGCAGTATTTT; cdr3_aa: CAWNRRDTQYF